This T cell receptor (beta chain) comes out of a study of blood T cell repertoires in COVID-19. Study overall: Sites across the United States, Italy and Spain contributed samples from acute and convalescent COVID-19.

This CDR3 is 15 amino acids long. The V end lost 7 bases, the J end lost 4 bases, and 14 bases lay between the germline ends. Germline lookup yields CDR1 MGHDK and CDR2 SYGVNS. In the source study's methods: Researchers report that nucleated cell counts were estimated from reference gene primer amplification. The assay was immunoSEQ multiplex PCR, and TCRdb's table has in-frame clones only and misses some. V, J and clone size derive from that table, while D and trimming were established from the DNA sequence. Counted here are 450,000 to 500,000 clones, 80% to 90% occurring once; the ten biggest clones make up approximately 2.9%. In this sample, this clone turned up once.

The chain has TRBV25-1 and TRBJ1-6; D call uncertain. The sequencing input was peripheral blood. This receptor was identified in a human donor in a cohort sampled during active COVID-19. The CDR3 here is CASNAARDYNSPLHF. The CDR3 DNA reads TGTGCCAGCAATGCGGCGAGGGATTATAATTCACCCCTCCACTTT.